The clone carrying this T cell receptor (beta chain) was counted a few times. No antigen is known for it. 5'-RACE, quantitative and with molecular barcodes, yielded the TCR beta libraries. Via MiXCR, TCRdb re-called the 5' RACE reads, giving one row per CDR3 protein. This table has a few hundred thousand distinct CDR3 sequences, roughly 13% appearing once. Trimming removed 6 bases at V and 8 bases at J, with 13 bases between. The CDR3 consists of 13 residues. Germline loops: CDR1 MDHEN, CDR2 SYDVKM. The data were taken from a study of CD8 T cells in ankylosing spondylitis. Study-wide results and caveats: A motif of eight highly homologous TCR beta variants was seen as apparently characteristic of ankylosing spondylitis blood. Some of these motif variants have turned up before, in reports on reactive arthritis synovial fluid and blood.

V and J are TRBV28 and TRBJ1-4, with unresolved D. This clonotype originated in a male donor with ankylosing spondylitis. The sample taken for sequencing was blood, either unsorted or a sorted T cell fraction (not recorded which). DNA for the CDR3: TGTGCCAGCAGGGGTGGTGGGTTCGAAAAACTGTTTTTT. This codes for CASRGGGFEKLFF.